Sequencing of this TCR beta chain was carried out in a study of blood T cell repertoires in COVID-19. At the level of the study: The United States, Italy and Spain were the sources of the acute and convalescent COVID-19 samples. The analysed material was cDNA or gDNA that came from T cells, B-cell-depleted T cells, or PBMCs.

In the original analysis: For nucleated cells, counts were estimated from reference gene primer amplification. Measured with immunoSEQ multiplex PCR; TCRdb has only the in-frame clones, and not every one. V, J and clone size are taken as reported in that table, and D and trimming were inferred from the DNA itself. The sample carries around 100,000 clones, roughly 79% recorded once. Seattle patient enrollment occurred during active infection, with longitudinal follow-up thereafter. The germline gives CDR1 SGHRS, CDR2 YFSETQ. Trimming at V came to 0 bases and at J to 5 bases, leaving 7 bases not matched to a gene. The CDR3 consists of 17 residues.

The rearrangement joins TRBV5-1 to TRBJ2-5; 13 bases are shared with TRBD2. This receptor was taken from an elderly man with COVID-19, enrolled during active disease. Sequenced sample: peripheral blood. CDR3 sequence reads: CASSLAGLAGVGETQYF. The CDR3 bases are TGCGCCAGCAGCTTGGCCGGACTAGCGGGAGTTGGTGAGACCCAGTACTTC.